Listed below are T cell receptor beta chains from one sample, sequenced in a study of OX40 agonist ivuxolimab in advanced cancers. Sequencing used immunoSEQ multiplex PCR; TCRdb keeps in-frame clones, though not all of them. The table records 70,000 to 75,000 clones, more than 85% of them present only once. The material was CD4+ or CD8+ T cells sorted from blood, obtained in a trial of the OX40 agonist ivuxolimab. The receptors originated from an adult with an advanced solid tumor such as melanoma, head and neck, liver or kidney cancer. CDR3s include the opening cysteine and the closing phenylalanine or tryptophan. Clone size is given for some rows only: seen once, a few or many times, or a class if the clone is expanded.

V,size,CDR3
TRBV4-1,.,CASSLRQGAVGDTEAFF
TRBV10-3,.,CAIGGLAGAYEQYF
TRBV6-5,.,CASRRGLGELFF
TRBV19,.,CASSIDPFRRSSGANVLTF
TRBV7-3,.,CASSLAGDGGELFF
TRBV18,.,CASSPPSNEQFF
TRBV25-1,.,CASSDSLAGVTDTQYF
TRBV28,.,CASRTGQGGEKLFF
TRBV5-5,.,CASSSAARAGGAGANVLTF
TRBV7-2,.,CASRRDGEETQYF
TRBV18,.,CASSPPSSKTQYF
TRBV18,few,CASSPGLNTGELFF
TRBV28,.,CASSQGFTEQFF
TRBV9,few,CASSVRRGNTGELFF